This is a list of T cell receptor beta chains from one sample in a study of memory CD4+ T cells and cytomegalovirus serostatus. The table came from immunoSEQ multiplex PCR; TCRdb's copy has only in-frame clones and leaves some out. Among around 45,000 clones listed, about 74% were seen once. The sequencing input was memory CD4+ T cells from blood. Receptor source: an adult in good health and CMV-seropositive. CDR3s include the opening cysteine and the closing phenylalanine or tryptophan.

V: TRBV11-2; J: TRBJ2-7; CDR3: CASSQLNRDRGSTYEQYF
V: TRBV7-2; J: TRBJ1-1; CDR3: CASSLEPGRRIEAFF
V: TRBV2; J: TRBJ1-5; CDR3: CASSGGSQPQHF
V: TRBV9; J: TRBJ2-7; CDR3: CASSPNPDSEQYF
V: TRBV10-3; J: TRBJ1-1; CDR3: CAISDGPPGTEAFF
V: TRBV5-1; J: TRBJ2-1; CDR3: CASSLGDRDEQFF
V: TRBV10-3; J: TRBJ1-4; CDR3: CATTLQEQGEKLFF
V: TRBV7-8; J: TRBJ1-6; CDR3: CASRRDRAFYNSPLHF
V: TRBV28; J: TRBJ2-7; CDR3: CASSFPAGDNYEQYF
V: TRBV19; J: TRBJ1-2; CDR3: CASSMTENYGYTF
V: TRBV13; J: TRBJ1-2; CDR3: CASSLDGGGGAFGPSHGYTF